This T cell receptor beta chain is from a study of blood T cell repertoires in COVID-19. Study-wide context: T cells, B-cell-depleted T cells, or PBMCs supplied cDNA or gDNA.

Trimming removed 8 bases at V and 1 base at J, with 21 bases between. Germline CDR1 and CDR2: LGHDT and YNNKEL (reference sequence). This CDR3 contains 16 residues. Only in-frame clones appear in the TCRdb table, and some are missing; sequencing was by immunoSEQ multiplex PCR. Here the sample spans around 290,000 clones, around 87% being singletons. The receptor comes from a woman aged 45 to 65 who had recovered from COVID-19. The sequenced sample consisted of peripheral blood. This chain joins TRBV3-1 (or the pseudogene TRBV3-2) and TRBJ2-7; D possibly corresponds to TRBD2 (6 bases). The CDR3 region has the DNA TGTGCCAGCGGGGGGACCCTGATTCATCTTTCCTACGAGCAGTACTTC. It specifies CASGGTLIHLSYEQYF.